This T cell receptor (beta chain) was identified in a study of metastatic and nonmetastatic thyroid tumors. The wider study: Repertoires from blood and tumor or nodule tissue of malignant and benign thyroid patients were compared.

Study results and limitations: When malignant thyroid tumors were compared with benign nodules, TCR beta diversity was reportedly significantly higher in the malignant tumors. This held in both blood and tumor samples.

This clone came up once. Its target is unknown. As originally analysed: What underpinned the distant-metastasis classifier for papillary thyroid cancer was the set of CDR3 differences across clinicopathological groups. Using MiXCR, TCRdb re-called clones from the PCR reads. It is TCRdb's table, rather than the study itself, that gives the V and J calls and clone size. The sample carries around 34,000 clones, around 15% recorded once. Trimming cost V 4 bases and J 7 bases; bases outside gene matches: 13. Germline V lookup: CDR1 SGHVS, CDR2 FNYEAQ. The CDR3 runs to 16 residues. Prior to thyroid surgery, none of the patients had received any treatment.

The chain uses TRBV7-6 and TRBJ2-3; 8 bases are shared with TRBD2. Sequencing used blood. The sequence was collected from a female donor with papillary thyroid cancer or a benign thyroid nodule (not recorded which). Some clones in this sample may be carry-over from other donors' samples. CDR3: CASSYLISGGPHTQYF. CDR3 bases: TGTGCCAGCAGCTATTTAATATCGGGAGGGCCGCATACGCAGTATTTT.